This T cell receptor beta chain was sequenced for a study of T cell responses to AZD1222 COVID-19 vaccine. Points on this clone: The target antigen is unknown.

Overall study results and limits: Recipients of two AZD1222 doses showed rising Spike-specific TCR breadth and depth. Nearly half of spike-specific TCRs reportedly target variant regions that are unmutated in the B.1.351 and B.1.1.7 variants. Mostly white British, mostly female donors; authors suggested clonal diversity may be underestimated.

Whether given at about 4 or about 12 weeks, second doses were pooled. The junction had 2 bases not matched to a gene; V was cut back by 4 bases and J by 4 bases. Germline assignment: CDR1 SGHAT and CDR2 FQNNGV. CDR3 length: 13 residues. The repertoire was sequenced with immunoSEQ multiplex PCR; TCRdb's copy has only in-frame clones and lacks some. The sample has 83,000 or so clones, less than 95% seen once. V usage is TRBV11-2 and J usage is TRBJ2-5, with 8 bases matching TRBD1. The sample in question was peripheral blood, obtained 28 days after the second AZD1222 dose. This TCR came from an adult who received the AZD1222 COVID-19 vaccine. This chain's CDR3 is CASSYRGVETQYF. The CDR3 DNA reads TGTGCCAGCAGCTACAGGGGGGTAGAGACCCAGTACTTC. Complete variable domain (other parts from reference TRBV11-2 and TRBJ2-5): EAGVAQSPRYKIIEKRQSVAFWCNPISGHATLYWYQQILGQGPKLLIQFQNNGVVDDSQLPKDRFSAERLKGVDSTLKIQPAKLEDSAVYLCASSYRGVETQYFGPGTRLLVL.